The entry below gives a single TCR beta chain sequence along with its context. The target of this receptor is not known. No much larger clone exists at a distance of one base, and base qualities are not known. TCRbeta CDR3 regions were amplified from genomic DNA by means of the immunoSEQ Assay, a bias-controlled multiplex PCR. As for the authors' bioinformatics: Within the assay, amplification of reference gene primers was used to estimate how many nucleated cells each sample contained. Sequence reads were collapsed and filtered to measure the absolute abundance of every unique TCRbeta CDR3 rearrangement. For each sample, productive Simpson clonality was calculated as the square root of Simpson's diversity index over productive rearrangements. What TCRdb holds here is the immuneACCESS table cut down to in-frame rearrangements. Part of the clones is not present; checked against another copy, under half of the missing clones reflect an unresolved V gene, and the others are unexplained. D and trimming were read from the DNA, whereas the V and J calls and clone size are those reported in that table. The sample yields about 170,000 clones; about 93% were counted once. Jointly, the top ten make up over 3.5% of the sample.

From V the trimming removes 6 bases and from J it removes 2 bases, while the gene matches leave 19 bases of the junction unaccounted for. Sequences SGHRS (CDR1) and YFSETQ (CDR2) are obtained from the germline V gene. The CDR3 contains 19 residues, cysteine and phenylalanine counted. The read is trimmed to its CDR3 DNA, 57 bases read in frame from base 1. The collaborating institutions used their own protocols to collect whole blood in K2EDTA tubes. Collaborator samples were shipped for TCRbeta analysis as frozen whole blood, isolated PBMCs, or DNA extracted from either sample type. The source of the sample is a study of blood T cell repertoires in COVID-19 (dated by TCRdb to about 2020). As for the study more broadly: The collaborator samples originated in the United States, Italy and Spain and spanned the acute and convalescent phases of COVID-19. Nearly every sample came with metadata listing a de-identified subject ID, COVID-19 status, age in years and sex. Where available, HLA class I and class II types were obtained from metadata supplied by the sample provider rather than from assay-based typing. A freely available public database, intended as a resource for researchers studying the immune response to SARS-CoV-2, is where the repertoires were released. The prospective study material was composed of cDNA or gDNA derived from T cells, B-cell-depleted T cells, or PBMCs. The samples were drawn from two sources: the first 160 participants of the ongoing ImmuneRACE study, and 1,200 or so subjects contributed by 6 global collaborators. Deeply sampled blood TCRbeta repertoires from subjects exposed to, actively infected with, or recovered from COVID-19 were included in the dataset.

Findings and caveats that apply to the study as a whole: The quantity of clinical and demographic metadata differed by source and by participant and was supplied without curation.

This TCR was sampled from a woman aged 45-60 years with acute or convalescent COVID-19. This receptor chain uses TRBV5-1 and TRBJ2-2; 7 junctional bases match TRBD1. Sequenced: peripheral blood. The DNA is as follows: TGCGCCAGCACCCTGTTTGACAGGGATTATAAACCTAACACCGGGGAGCTGTTTTTT. It encodes CASTLFDRDYKPNTGELFF. The CDR3 plus the reference TRBV5-1 and TRBJ2-2 genes for the other parts give the full variable domain: KAGVTQTPRYLIKTRGQQVTLSCSPISGHRSVSWYQQTPGQGLQFLFEYFSETQRNKGNFPGRFSGRQFSNSRSEMNVSTLELGDSALYLCASTLFDRDYKPNTGELFFGEGSRLTVL.